The sequence of this T cell receptor beta chain was determined in a study of blood T cells in healthy people across ages. Sample-barcoded 5' priming and a J-beta primer mix drove a second PCR of about 7 to 12 cycles. TCRdb independently ran MiXCR on the 5' RACE reads; one entry per CDR3 protein. Among under 700,000 distinct CDR3 sequences listed, 24% were seen once. The germline V gene encodes CDR1 SGHTA and CDR2 FQGNSA. V was pared by 3 bases and J by 5 bases, with 8 bases between. This CDR3 region has 13 residues. The sample was also linked to a second study, of T cells of mothers and their children.

This clonotype originated in a boy aged 5 to 17 in good health. The material sequenced was blood. V and J are TRBV7-2 and TRBJ2-1; D is unresolved. This CDR3 reads CASSLFPNNEQFF. The CDR3 DNA sequence: TGTGCCAGCAGCTTGTTCCCAAACAATGAGCAGTTCTTC. Full variable domain (outside the CDR3, taken from reference TRBV7-2 and TRBJ2-1): GAGVSQSPSNKVTEKGKDVELRCDPISGHTALYWYRQSLGQGLEFLIYFQGNSAPDKSGLPSDRFSAERTGGSVSTLTIQRTQQEDSAVYLCASSLFPNNEQFFGPGTRLTVL.